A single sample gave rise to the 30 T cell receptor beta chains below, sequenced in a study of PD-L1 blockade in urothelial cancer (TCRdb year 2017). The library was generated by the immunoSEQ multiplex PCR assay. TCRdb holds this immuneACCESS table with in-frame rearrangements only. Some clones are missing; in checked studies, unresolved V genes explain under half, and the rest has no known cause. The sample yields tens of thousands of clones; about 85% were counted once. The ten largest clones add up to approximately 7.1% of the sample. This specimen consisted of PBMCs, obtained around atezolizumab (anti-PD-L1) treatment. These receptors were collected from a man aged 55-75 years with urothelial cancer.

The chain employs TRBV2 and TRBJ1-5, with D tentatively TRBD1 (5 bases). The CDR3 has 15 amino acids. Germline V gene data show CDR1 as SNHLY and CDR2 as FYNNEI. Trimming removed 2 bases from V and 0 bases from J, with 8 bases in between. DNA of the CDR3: TGTGCCAGCAGTGAATGGGGACTTAGCAATCAGCCCCAGCATTTT. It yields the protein CASSEWGLSNQPQHF.

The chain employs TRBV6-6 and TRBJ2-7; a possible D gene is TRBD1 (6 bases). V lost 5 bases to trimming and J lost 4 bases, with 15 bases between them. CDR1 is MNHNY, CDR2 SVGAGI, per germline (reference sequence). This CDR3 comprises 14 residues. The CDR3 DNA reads TGTGCCAGCAGTGGGGGCCGGGTACGGTACGAGCAGTACTTC. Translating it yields CASSGGRVRYEQYF.

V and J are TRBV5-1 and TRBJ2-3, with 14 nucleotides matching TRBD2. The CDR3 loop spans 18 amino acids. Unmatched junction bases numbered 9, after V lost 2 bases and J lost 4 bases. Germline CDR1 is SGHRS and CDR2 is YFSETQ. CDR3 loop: CASSLPLRLAGGPDTQYF. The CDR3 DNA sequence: TGCGCCAGCAGCTTACCCCTCAGACTAGCGGGGGGGCCAGATACGCAGTATTTT.

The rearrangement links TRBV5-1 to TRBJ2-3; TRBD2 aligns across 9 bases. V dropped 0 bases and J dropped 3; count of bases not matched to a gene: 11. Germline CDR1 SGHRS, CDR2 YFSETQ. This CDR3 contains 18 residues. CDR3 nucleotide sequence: TGCGCCAGCAGCTTGGGTGGCGGGGGGGCCGATTTGACAGATACGCAGTATTTT. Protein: CASSLGGGGADLTDTQYF.

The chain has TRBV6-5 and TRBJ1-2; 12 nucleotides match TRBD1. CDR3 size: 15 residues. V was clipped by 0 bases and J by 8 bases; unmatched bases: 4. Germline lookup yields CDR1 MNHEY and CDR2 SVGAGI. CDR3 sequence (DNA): TGTGCCAGCAGTTACTCGGGACAGGGGGCGCGAGGCTACACCTTC. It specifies CASSYSGQGARGYTF.

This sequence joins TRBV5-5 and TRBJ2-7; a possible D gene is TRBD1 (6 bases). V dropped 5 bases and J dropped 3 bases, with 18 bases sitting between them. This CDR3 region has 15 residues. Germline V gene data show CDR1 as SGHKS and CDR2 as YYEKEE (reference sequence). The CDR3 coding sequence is TGTGCCAGCAGATCATCCACAGGGACCTACTACGAGCAGTACTTC. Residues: CASRSSTGTYYEQYF.

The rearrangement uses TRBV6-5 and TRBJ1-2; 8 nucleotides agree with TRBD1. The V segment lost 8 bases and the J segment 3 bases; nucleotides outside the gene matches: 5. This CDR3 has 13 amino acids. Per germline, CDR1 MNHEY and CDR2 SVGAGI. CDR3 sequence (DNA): TGTGCCAGCGGCAGGGGGCTGGACTATGGCTACACCTTC. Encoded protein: CASGRGLDYGYTF.

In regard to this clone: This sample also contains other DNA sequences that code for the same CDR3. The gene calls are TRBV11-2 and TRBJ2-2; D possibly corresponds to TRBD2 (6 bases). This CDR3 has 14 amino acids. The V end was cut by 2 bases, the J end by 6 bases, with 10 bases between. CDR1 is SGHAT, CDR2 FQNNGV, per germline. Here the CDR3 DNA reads TGTGCCAGCAGCTTACTCTGGGGGGCCGGGGAGCTGTTTTTT. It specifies CASSLLWGAGELFF.

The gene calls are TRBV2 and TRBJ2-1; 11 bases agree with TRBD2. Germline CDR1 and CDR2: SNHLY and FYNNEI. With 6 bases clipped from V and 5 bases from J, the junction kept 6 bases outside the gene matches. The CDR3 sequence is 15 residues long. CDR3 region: CASRDLAGGNNEQFF. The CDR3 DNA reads TGTGCCAGCAGAGACCTAGCGGGGGGCAACAATGAGCAGTTCTTC. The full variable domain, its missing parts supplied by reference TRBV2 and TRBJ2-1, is EPEVTQTPSHQVTQMGQEVILRCVPISNHLYFYWYRQILGQKVEFLVSFYNNEISEKSEIFDDQFSVERPDGSNFTLKIRSTKLEDSAMYFCASRDLAGGNNEQFFGPGTRLTVL.

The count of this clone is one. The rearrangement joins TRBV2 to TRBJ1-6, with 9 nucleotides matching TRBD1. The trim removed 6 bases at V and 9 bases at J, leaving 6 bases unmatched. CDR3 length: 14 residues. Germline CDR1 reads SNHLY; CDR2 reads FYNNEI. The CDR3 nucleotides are TGTGCCAGCAGCGGACAGGGGCGGACTTCACCCCTCCACTTT. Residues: CASSGQGRTSPLHF.

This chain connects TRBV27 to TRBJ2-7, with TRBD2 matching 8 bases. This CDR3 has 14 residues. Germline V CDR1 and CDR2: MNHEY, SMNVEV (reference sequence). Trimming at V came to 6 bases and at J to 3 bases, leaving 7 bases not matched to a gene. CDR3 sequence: CASRPQRGGYEQYF. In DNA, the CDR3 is TGTGCCAGCAGGCCGCAACGGGGGGGCTACGAGCAGTACTTC.

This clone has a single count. The CDR3 DNA follows: TGTGCCAGCAGCCTGTACAATGAGCAGTTCTTC. Translation gives CASSLYNEQFF. The chain recombines TRBV5-4 with TRBJ2-1, with D unresolved. This CDR3 has 11 amino acids. V was trimmed by 4 bases and J by 4 bases, leaving 3 bases between them. Looked up from germline, CDR1 is SGHNT and CDR2 is YYREEE (reference sequence). Filled out from reference TRBV5-4 and TRBJ2-1, the complete variable domain reads ETGVTQSPTHLIKTRGQQVTLRCSSQSGHNTVSWYQQALGQGPQFIFQYYREEENGRGNFPPRFSGLQFPNYSSELNVNALELDDSALYLCASSLYNEQFFGPGTRLTVL.

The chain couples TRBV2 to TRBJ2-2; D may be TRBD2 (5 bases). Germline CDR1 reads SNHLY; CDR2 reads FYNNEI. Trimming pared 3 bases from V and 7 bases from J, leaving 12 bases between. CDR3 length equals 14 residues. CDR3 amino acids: CASSDEGAGGELFF. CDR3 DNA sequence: TGTGCCAGCAGTGATGAGGGCGCGGGCGGGGAGCTGTTTTTT. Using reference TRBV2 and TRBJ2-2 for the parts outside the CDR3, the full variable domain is EPEVTQTPSHQVTQMGQEVILRCVPISNHLYFYWYRQILGQKVEFLVSFYNNEISEKSEIFDDQFSVERPDGSNFTLKIRSTKLEDSAMYFCASSDEGAGGELFFGEGSRLTVL.

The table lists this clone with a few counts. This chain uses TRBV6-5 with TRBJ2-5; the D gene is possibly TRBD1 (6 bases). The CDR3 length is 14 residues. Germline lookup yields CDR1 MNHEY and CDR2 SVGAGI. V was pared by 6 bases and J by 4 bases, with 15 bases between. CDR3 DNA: TGTGCCAGCAGACCGGGACAATACATAGAGACCCAGTACTTC. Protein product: CASRPGQYIETQYF.

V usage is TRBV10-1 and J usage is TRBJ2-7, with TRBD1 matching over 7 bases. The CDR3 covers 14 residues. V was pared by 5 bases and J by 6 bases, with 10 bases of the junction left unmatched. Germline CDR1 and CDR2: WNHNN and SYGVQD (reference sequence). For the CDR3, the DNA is TGCGCCAGCAGTACCGGGACAGACTATGGCGAGCAGTACTTC. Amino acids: CASSTGTDYGEQYF.

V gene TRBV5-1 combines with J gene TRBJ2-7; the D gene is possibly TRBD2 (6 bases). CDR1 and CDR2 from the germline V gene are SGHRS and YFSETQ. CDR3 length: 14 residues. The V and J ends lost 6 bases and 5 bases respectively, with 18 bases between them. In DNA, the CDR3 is TGCGCCAGCAAAGCCCCGGGGGATCCCAACGAGCAGTACTTC. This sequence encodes CASKAPGDPNEQYF.

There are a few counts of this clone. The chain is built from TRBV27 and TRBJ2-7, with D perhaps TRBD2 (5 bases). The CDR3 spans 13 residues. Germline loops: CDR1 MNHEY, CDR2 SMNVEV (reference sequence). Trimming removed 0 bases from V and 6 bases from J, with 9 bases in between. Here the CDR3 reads CASSLSDRGEQYF. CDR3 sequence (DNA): TGTGCCAGCAGTTTATCGGACCGGGGCGAGCAGTACTTC.

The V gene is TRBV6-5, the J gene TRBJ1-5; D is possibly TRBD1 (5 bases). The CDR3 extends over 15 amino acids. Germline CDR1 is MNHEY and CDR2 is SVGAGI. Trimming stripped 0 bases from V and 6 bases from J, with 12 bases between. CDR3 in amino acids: CASSYSSAGGQPQHF. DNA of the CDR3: TGTGCCAGCAGTTACTCCTCGGCGGGGGGTCAGCCCCAGCATTTT.

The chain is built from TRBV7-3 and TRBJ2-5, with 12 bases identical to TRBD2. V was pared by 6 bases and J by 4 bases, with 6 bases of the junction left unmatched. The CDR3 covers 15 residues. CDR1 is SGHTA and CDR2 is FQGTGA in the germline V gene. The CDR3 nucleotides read TGTGCCAGCAGTCCTAGCGGGGGGGCGCGAGAGACCCAGTACTTC. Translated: CASSPSGGARETQYF.

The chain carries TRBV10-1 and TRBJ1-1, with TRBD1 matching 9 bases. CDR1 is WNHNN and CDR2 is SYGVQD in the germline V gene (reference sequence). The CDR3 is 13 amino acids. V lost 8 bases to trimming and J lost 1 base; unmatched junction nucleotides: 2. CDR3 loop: CASQDRGNTEAFF. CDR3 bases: TGCGCCAGCCAGGACAGGGGGAACACTGAAGCTTTCTTT.

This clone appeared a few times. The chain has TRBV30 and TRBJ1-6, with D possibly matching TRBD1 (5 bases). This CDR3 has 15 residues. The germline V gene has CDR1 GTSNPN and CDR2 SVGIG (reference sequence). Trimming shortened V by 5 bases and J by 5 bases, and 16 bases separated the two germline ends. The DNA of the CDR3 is TGTGCCTGGGCTTCGGGGGGATCGAATAATTCACCCCTCCACTTT. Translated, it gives CAWASGGSNNSPLHF.

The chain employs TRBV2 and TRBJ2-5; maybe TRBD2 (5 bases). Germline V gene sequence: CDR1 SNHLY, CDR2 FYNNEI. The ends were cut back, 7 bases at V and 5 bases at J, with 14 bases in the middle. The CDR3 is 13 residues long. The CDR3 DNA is TGTGCCAGCAATAACGCCCGGGATGAGACCCAGTACTTC. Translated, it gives CASNNARDETQYF.

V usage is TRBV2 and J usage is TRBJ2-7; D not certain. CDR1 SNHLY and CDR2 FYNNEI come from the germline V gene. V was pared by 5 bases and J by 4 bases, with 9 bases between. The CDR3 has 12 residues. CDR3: CASSFSTYEQYF. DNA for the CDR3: TGTGCCAGCAGTTTCAGTACATACGAGCAGTACTTC.

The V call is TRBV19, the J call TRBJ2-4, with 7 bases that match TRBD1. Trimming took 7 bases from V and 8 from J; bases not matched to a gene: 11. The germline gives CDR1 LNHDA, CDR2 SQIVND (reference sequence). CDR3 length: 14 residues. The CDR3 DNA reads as TGTGCCAGTACCGACAGGGCGATAGTTGACATTCAGTACTTC. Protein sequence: CASTDRAIVDIQYF.

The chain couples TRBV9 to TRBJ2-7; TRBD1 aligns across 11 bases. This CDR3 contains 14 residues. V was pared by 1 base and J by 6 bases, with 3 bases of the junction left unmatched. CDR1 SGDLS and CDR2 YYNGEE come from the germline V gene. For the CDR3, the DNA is TGTGCCAGCAGCGTATTGGGACAGGGGGGCGAGCAGTACTTC. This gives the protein CASSVLGQGGEQYF.

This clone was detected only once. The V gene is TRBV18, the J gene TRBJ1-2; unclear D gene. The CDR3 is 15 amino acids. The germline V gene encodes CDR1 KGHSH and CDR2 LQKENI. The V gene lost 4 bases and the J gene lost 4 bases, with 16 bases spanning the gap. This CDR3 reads CASSQDLAQRYGYTF. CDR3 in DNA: TGTGCCAGCTCACAAGACCTAGCTCAACGCTATGGCTACACCTTC.

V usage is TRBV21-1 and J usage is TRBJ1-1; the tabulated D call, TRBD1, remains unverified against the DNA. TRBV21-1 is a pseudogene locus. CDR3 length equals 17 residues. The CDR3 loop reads CASSATGGRGGNTEAFF. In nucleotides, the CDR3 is TGTGCCAGCAGCGCTACAGGGGGGCGCGGTGGGAACACTGAAGCTTTCTTT.

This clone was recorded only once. The CDR3 here is CASSLGLAGSTDTQYF. In nucleotides, the CDR3 is TGTGCCAGCAGCTTGGGCCTAGCGGGGAGCACAGATACGCAGTATTTT. The chain employs TRBV5-8 and TRBJ2-3, with 9 nucleotides matching TRBD2. V trimming: 0 bases; J trimming: 0 bases; junction bases outside the gene matches: 2. The CDR3 is 16 amino acids. Germline assignment: CDR1 SGHTS and CDR2 YDEGEE.

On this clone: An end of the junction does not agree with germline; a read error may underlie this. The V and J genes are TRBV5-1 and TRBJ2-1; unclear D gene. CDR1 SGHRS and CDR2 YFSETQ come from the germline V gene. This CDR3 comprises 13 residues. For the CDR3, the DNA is TGCGCCAGCAGCTTGGACGGATACAGTGAGCAGTTCTTC. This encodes CASSLDGYSEQFF.

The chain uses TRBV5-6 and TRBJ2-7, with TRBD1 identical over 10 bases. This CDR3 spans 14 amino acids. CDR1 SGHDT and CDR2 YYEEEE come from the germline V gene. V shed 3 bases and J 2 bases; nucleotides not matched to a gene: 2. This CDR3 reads CASSSGTGAYEQYF. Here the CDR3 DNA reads TGTGCCAGCAGCTCCGGGACAGGGGCCTACGAGCAGTACTTC. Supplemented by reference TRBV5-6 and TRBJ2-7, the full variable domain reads DAGVTQSPTHLIKTRGQQVTLRCSPKSGHDTVSWYQQALGQGPQFIFQYYEEEERQRGNFPDRFSGHQFPNYSSELNVNALLLGDSALYLCASSSGTGAYEQYFGPGTRLTVT.